This entry lists 2 T cell receptor beta chains sequenced from one sample in a study of shared clonotypes between healthy human individuals. Only in-frame clones appear in the TCRdb table, and some are missing; sequencing was by immunoSEQ multiplex PCR. The sample carries about 2.4 million clones, 80% to 95% recorded once. Sequenced sample: naive CD4+ T cells from PBMCs. Sample subset: CD45RA+ positively selected. The receptors derive from a man younger than 35 in good health. Some clones in this sample may be carry-over from other donors' samples.

V usage is TRBV6-4 and J usage is TRBJ1-2; TRBD1 matches 7 bases. The CDR3 sequence is 15 residues long. CDR1 MRHNA and CDR2 SNTAGT come from the germline V gene. The junction had 7 bases not matched to a gene; V was cut back by 6 bases and J by 0 bases. CDR3 nucleotide sequence: TGTGCCAGCAGGTTCCGGGACAGAGCTAACTATGGCTACACCTTC. Translating it yields CASRFRDRANYGYTF.

V is TRBV7-2 and J is TRBJ2-7; 9 bases align to TRBD2. V lost 2 bases and J lost 0; bases outside the gene matches: 5. From germline, CDR1 is SGHTA and CDR2 FQGNSA. This CDR3 is built from 16 residues. CDR3 in DNA: TGTGCCAGCAGCTTATTTGCTAGCGGGGTCTCCTACGAGCAGTACTTC. The encoded protein is CASSLFASGVSYEQYF.